This T cell receptor (beta chain) is drawn from a study of blood T cell repertoires in COVID-19. In the study overall: Specimens from acute and convalescent COVID-19 originated in the United States, Italy and Spain. PBMCs, B-cell-depleted T cells, or T cells provided the cDNA or gDNA that made up the material.

Trimming removed 8 bases from V and 3 bases from J; junction bases left unmatched: 3. CDR1 MNHNS and CDR2 SASEGT come from the germline V gene. The CDR3 totals 12 residues. The authors' processing: By means of reference gene primer amplification, nucleated cell counts were estimated. This table comes from immunoSEQ multiplex PCR, and its TCRdb copy is limited to in-frame clones, with some not included. The DNA gave D and trimming, while V, J and clone size come from that table. Of some 150,000 clones in the sample, 77% were seen once. V usage is TRBV6-1 and J usage is TRBJ2-7, with 8 bases aligning to TRBD1. Sequencing used peripheral blood. The TCR sequence derives from a woman aged 45-60 years with active or convalescent COVID-19. This CDR3 is CASDTGGYEQYF. The CDR3 DNA reads as TGTGCCAGCGACACAGGGGGCTACGAGCAGTACTTC.